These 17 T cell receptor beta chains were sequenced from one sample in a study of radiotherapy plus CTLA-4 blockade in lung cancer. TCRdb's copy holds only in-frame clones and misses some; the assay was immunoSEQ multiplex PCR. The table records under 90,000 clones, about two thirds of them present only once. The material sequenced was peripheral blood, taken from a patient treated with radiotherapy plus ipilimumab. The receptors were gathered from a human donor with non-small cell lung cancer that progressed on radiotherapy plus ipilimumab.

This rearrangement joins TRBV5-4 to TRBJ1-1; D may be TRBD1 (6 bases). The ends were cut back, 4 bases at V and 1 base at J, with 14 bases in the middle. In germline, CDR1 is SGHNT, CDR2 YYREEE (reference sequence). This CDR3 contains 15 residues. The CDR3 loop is CASSLTVTGNTEAFF. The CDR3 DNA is TGTGCCAGCAGCCTCACGGTGACAGGGAACACTGAAGCTTTCTTT.

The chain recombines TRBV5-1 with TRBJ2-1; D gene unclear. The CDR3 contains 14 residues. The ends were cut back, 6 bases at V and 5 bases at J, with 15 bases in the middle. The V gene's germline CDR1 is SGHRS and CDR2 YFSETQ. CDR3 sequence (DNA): TGCGCCAGCAACCCCGACCCCGTAAACAATGAGCAGTTCTTC. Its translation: CASNPDPVNNEQFF.

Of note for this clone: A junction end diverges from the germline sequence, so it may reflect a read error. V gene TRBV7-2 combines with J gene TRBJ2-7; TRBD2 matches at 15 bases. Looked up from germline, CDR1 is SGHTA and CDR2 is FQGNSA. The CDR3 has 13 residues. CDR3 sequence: CASSLGTSGGGDF. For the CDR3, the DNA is TGTGCCAGCAGCTTAGGGACTAGCGGGGGGGGTGACTTC.

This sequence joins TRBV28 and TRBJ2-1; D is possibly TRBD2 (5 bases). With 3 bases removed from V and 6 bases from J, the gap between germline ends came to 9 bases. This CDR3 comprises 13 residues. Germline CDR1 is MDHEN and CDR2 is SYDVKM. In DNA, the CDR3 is TGTGCCAGCAGTTTTGGGGAGATCAATGAGCAGTTCTTC. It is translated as CASSFGEINEQFF.

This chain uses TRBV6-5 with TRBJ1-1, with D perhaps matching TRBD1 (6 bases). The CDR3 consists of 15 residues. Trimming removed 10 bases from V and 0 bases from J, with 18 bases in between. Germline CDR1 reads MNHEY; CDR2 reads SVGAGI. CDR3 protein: CATHGGRGVNTEAFF. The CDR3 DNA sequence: TGTGCCACCCACGGGGGGCGAGGTGTGAACACTGAAGCTTTCTTT.

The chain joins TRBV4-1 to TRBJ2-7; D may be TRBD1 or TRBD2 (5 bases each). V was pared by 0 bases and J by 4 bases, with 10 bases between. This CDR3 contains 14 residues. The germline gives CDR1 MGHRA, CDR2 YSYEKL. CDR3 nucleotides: TGCGCCAGCAGCCAAGAGGGATGGGGGTACGAGCAGTACTTC. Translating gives CASSQEGWGYEQYF.

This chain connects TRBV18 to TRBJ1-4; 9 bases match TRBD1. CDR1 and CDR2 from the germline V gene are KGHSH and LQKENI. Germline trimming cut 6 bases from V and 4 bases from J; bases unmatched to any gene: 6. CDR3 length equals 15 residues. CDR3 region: CASSPGQGYNEKLFF. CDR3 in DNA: TGTGCCAGCTCTCCGGGACAGGGATATAATGAAAAACTGTTTTTT.

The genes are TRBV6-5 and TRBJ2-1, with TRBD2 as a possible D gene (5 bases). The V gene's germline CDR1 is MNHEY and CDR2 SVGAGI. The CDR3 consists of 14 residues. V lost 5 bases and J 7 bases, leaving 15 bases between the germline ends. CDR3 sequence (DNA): TGTGCCAGCAGTCCCGGACTCACGGGGAATGAGCAGTTCTTC. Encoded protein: CASSPGLTGNEQFF.

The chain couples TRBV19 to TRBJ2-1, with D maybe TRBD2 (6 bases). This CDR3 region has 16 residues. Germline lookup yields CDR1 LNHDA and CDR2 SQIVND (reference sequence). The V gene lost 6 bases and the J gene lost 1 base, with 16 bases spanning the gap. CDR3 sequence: CASRTGSGWSYNEQFF. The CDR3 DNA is TGTGCCAGTAGGACGGGGAGCGGGTGGTCCTACAATGAGCAGTTCTTC.

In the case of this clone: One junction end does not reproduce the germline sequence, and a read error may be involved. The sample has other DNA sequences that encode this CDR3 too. DNA of the CDR3: TGTGCCAGCAGTTACCAAGCTGACAGGGGGGGATATGGCTACACCTTT. Its protein is CASSYQADRGGYGYTF. This chain connects TRBV6-5 to TRBJ1-2; 9 nucleotides match TRBD1. Germline V CDR1 and CDR2: MNHEY, SVGAGI. There are 16 residues in the CDR3.

The CDR3 DNA reads TGCGCCAGCAGTGAGGGGCCCGATAGGAATCAGCCCCAGCATTTT. Protein sequence: CASSEGPDRNQPQHF. The chain is built from TRBV10-2 and TRBJ1-5; no clear D. Germline CDR1 WSHSY, CDR2 SAAADI. The CDR3 has 15 amino acids. Trimming left V 2 bases short and J 4 bases short, with 12 bases between.

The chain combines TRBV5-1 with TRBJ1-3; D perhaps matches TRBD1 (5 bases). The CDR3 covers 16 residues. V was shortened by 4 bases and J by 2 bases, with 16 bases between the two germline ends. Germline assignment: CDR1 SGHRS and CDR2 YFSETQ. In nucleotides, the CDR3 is TGCGCCAGCAGCCCCCTTACCGCAGGGACTGGAAACACCATATATTTT. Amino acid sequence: CASSPLTAGTGNTIYF.

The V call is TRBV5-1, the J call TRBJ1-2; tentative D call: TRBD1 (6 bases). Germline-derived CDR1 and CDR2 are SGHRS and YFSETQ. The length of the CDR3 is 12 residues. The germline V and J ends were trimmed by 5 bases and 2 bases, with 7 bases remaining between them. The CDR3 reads CASRGGNYGYTF. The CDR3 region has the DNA TGCGCCAGCAGAGGGGGGAACTATGGCTACACCTTC.

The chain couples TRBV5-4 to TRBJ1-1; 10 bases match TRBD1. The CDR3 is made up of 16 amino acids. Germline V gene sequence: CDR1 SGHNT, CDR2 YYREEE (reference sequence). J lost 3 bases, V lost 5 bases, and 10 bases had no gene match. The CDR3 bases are TGTGCCAGCAGAGCGGGGACAGGGGCCTGGGACACTGAAGCTTTCTTT. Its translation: CASRAGTGAWDTEAFF.

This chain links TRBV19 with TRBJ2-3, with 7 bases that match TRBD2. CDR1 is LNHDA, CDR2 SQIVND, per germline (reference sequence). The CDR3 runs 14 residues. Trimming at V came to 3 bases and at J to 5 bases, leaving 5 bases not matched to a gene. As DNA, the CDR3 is TGTGCCAGTAGTATCTCGGGGGGTGTAGATACGCAGTATTTT. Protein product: CASSISGGVDTQYF.

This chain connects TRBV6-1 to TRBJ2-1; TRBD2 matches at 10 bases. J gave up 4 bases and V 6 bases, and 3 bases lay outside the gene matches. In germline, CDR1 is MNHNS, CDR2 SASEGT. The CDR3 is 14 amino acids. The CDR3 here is CASRPGLAYNEQFF. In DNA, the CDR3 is TGTGCCAGCAGGCCGGGACTAGCGTACAATGAGCAGTTCTTC.

The CDR3 DNA follows: TGCGCCAGCAGCCCTCGGGCGAACACTGAAGCTTTCTTT. It specifies CASSPRANTEAFF. The chain is built from TRBV5-1 and TRBJ1-1; D gene ambiguous. Trimming took 4 bases from V and 1 from J, leaving 8 bases between them. CDR1 and CDR2 from the germline V gene are SGHRS and YFSETQ. The CDR3 spans 13 residues.